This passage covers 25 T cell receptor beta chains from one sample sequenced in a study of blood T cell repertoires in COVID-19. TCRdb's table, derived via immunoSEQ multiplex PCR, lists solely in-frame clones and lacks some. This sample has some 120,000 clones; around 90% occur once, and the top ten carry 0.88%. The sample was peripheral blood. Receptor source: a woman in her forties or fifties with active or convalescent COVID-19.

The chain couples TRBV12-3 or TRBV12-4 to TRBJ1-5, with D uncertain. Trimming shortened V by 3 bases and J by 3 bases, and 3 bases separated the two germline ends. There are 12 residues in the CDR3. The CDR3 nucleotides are TGTGCCAGCAGTTTTTACAATCAGCCCCAGCATTTT. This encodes CASSFYNQPQHF.

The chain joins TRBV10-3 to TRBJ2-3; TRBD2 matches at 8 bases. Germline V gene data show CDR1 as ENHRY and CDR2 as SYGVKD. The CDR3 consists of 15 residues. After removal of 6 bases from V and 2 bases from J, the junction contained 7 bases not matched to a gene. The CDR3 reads CAIRPGLAPTDTQYF. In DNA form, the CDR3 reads TGTGCCATCAGGCCAGGACTAGCCCCCACAGATACGCAGTATTTT.

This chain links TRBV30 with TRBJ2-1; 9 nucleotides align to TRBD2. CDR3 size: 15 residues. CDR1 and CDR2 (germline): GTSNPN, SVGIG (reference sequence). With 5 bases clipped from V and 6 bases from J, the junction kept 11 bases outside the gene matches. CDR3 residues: CAWVPLAGSPNEQFF. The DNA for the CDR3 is TGTGCCTGGGTGCCCCTAGCGGGAAGTCCCAATGAGCAGTTCTTC.

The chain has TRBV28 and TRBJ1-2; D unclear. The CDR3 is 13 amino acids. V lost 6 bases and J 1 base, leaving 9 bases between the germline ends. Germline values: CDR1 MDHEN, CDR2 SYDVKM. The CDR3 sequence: CASRSGRNYGYTF. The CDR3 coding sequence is TGTGCCAGCAGGTCAGGCCGTAACTATGGCTACACCTTC.

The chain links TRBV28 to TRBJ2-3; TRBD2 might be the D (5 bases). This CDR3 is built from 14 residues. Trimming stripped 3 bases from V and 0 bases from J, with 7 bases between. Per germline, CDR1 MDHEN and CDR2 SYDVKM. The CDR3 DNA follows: TGTGCCAGCAGTTTCTCGGGGAGCACAGATACGCAGTATTTT. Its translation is CASSFSGSTDTQYF.

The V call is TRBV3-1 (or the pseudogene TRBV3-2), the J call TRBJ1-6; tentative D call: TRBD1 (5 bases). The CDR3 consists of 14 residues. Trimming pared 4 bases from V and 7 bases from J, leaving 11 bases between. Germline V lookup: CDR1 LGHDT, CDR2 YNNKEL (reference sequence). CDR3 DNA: TGTGCCAGCAGCCTGGTTGGGGGGAATTCACCCCTCCACTTT. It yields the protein CASSLVGGNSPLHF.

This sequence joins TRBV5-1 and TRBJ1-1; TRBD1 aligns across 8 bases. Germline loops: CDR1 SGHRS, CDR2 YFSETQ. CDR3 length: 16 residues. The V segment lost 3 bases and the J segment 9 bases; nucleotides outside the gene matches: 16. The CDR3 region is CASSSPLTGDHRKAFF. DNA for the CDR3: TGCGCCAGCAGCTCCCCATTGACAGGGGATCATAGGAAAGCTTTCTTT.

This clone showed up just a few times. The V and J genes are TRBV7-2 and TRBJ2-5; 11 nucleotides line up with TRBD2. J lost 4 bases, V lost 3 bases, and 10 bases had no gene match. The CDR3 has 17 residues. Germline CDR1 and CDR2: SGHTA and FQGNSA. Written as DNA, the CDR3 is TGTGCCAGCAGCTTGGTGATAACTAGCGGGAGTTTAGAGACCCAGTACTTC. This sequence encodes CASSLVITSGSLETQYF.

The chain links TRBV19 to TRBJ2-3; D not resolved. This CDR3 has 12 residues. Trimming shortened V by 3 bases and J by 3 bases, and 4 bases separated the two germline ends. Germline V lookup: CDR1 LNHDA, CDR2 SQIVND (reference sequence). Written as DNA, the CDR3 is TGTGCCAGTAGTATTGCGACAGATACGCAGTATTTT. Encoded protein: CASSIATDTQYF. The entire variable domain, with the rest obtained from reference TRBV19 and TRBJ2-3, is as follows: DGGITQSPKYLFRKEGQNVTLSCEQNLNHDAMYWYRQDPGQGLRLIYYSQIVNDFQKGDIAEGYSVSREKKESFPLTVTSAQKNPTAFYLCASSIATDTQYFGPGTRLTVL.

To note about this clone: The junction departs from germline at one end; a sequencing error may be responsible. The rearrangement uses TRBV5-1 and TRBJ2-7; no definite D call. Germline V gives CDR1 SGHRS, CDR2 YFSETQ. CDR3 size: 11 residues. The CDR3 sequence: CASSLDLELSF. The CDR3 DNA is TGCGCCAGCAGCTTGGATCTCGAGCTGTCTTTC. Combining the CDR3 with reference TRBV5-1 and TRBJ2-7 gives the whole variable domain KAGVTQTPRYLIKTRGQQVTLSCSPISGHRSVSWYQQTPGQGLQFLFEYFSETQRNKGNFPGRFSGRQFSNSRSEMNVSTLELGDSALYLCASSLDLELSFGPGTRLTVT.

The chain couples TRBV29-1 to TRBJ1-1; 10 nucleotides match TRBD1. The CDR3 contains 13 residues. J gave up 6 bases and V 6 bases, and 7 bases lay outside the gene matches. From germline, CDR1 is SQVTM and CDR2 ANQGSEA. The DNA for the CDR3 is TGCAGCGTGAAGGGACAGGGGATTCCTGAAGCTTTCTTT. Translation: CSVKGQGIPEAFF.

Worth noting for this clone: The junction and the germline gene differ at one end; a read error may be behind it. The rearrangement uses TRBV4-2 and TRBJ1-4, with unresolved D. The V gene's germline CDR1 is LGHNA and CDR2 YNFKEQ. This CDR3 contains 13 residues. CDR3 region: CASSQDQVEGALF. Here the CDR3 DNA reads TGTGCCAGCAGCCAAGATCAGGTGGAGGGAGCTTTGTTC.

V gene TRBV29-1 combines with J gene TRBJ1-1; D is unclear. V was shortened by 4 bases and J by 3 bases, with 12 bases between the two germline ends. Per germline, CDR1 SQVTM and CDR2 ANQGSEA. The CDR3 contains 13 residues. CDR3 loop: CSVALARDTEAFF. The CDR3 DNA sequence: TGCAGCGTTGCCCTCGCCCGGGACACTGAAGCTTTCTTT.

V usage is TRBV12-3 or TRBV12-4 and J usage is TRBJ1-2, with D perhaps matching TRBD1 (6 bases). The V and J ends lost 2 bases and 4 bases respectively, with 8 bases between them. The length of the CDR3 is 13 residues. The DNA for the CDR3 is TGTGCCAGCAGTTTAAACAGGGTCTATGGCTACACCTTC. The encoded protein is CASSLNRVYGYTF.

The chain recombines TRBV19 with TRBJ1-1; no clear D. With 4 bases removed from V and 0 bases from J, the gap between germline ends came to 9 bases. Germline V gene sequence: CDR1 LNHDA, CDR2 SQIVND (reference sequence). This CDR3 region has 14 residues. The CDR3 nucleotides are TGTGCCAGTAGTACCAACGGGGTGAACACTGAAGCTTTCTTT. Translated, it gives CASSTNGVNTEAFF. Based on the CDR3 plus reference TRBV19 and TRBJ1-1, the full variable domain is DGGITQSPKYLFRKEGQNVTLSCEQNLNHDAMYWYRQDPGQGLRLIYYSQIVNDFQKGDIAEGYSVSREKKESFPLTVTSAQKNPTAFYLCASSTNGVNTEAFFGQGTRLTVV.

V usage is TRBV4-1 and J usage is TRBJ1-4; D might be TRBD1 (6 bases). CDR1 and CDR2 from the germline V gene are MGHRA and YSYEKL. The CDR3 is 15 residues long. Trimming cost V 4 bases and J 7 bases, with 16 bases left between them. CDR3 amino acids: CASSPTGPFTEKLFF. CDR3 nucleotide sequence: TGCGCCAGCAGCCCCACAGGGCCTTTCACTGAAAAACTGTTTTTT.

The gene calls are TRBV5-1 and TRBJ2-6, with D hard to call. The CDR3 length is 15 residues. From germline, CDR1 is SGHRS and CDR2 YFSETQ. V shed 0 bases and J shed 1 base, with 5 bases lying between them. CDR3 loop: CASSLARSGANVLTF. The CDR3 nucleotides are TGCGCCAGCAGCTTGGCCAGGTCTGGGGCCAACGTCCTGACTTTC.

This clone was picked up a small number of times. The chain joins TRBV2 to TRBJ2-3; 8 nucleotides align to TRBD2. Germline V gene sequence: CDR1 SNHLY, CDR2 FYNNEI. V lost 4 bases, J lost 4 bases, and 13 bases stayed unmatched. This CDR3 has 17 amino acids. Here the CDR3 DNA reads TGTGCCAGCAGTGCGGTGTTGTTAGCGGGGTCCCCAGATACGCAGTATTTT. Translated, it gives CASSAVLLAGSPDTQYF.

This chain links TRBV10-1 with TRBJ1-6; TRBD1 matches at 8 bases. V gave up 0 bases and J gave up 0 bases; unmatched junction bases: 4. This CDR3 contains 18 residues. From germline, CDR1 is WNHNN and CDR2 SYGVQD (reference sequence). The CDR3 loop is CASSESRTGSSYNSPLHF. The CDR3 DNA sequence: TGCGCCAGCAGTGAGTCACGGACAGGGAGCTCCTATAATTCACCCCTCCACTTT.

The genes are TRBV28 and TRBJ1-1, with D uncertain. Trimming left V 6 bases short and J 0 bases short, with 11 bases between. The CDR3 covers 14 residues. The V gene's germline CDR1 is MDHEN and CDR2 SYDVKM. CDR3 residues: CASSRSLMNTEAFF. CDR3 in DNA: TGTGCCAGCAGCCGCTCACTAATGAACACTGAAGCTTTCTTT.

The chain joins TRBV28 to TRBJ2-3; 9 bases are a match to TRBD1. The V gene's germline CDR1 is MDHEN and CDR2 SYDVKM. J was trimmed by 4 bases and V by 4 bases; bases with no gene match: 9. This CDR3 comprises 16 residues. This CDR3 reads CASSSPGTGPADTQYF. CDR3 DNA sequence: TGTGCCAGCAGTTCTCCCGGGACAGGGCCCGCAGATACGCAGTATTTT.

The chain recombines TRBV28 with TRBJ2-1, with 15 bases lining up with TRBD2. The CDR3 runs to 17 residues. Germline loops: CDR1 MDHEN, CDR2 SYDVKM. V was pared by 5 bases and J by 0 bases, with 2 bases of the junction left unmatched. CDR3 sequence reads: CASSGTSGRPSYNEQFF. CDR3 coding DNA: TGTGCCAGCAGTGGGACTAGCGGGAGGCCCTCCTACAATGAGCAGTTCTTC.

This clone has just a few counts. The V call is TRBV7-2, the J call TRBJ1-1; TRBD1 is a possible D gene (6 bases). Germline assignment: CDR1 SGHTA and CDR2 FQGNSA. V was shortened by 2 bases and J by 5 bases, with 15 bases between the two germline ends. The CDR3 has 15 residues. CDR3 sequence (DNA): TGTGCCAGCAGCTTACGGGGGGCAGGGCGGACTGAAGCTTTCTTT. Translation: CASSLRGAGRTEAFF.

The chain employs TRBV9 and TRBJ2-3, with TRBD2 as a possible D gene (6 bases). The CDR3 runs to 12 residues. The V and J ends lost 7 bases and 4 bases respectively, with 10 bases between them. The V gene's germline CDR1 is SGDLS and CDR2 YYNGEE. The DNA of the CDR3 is TGTGCCAGCGCGGGGTCCCCAGATACGCAGTATTTT. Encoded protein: CASAGSPDTQYF.

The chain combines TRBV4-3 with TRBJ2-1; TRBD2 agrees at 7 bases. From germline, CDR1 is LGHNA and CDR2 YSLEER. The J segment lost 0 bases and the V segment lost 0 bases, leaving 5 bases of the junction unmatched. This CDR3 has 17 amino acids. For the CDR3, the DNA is TGCGCCAGCAGCCAAGAGTCCGGGGGGAGCTCCTACAATGAGCAGTTCTTC. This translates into CASSQESGGSSYNEQFF.